This entry concerns a single T cell receptor beta chain. The sample carries other DNA sequences with the same CDR3. Participant age was about 18 to 95 years, and participants resided in about 25 US areas. These data belong to a study of blood T cell repertoires in COVID-19. Study background: Sources were T cells, B-cell-depleted T cells, or PBMCs; the material itself was cDNA or gDNA.

Assay used: immunoSEQ multiplex PCR; TCRdb lists only in-frame clones, some missing. The repertoire consists of 300,000 to 350,000 clones, with 80% to 90% occurring once and the leading ten covering about 4.2%. This CDR3 spans 13 amino acids. V shed 6 bases and J shed 1 base, with 9 bases lying between them. Germline loops: CDR1 KGHSH, CDR2 LQKENI. Material: PBMCs or T cells enriched from blood (not recorded which). This TCR derives from a woman in her thirties or forties with acute COVID-19. The chain has TRBV18 and TRBJ2-5, with D perhaps TRBD2 (5 bases). The CDR3 bases are TGTGCCAGCTCGCCGGGGAGCCAAGAGACCCAGTACTTC. Translation: CASSPGSQETQYF.